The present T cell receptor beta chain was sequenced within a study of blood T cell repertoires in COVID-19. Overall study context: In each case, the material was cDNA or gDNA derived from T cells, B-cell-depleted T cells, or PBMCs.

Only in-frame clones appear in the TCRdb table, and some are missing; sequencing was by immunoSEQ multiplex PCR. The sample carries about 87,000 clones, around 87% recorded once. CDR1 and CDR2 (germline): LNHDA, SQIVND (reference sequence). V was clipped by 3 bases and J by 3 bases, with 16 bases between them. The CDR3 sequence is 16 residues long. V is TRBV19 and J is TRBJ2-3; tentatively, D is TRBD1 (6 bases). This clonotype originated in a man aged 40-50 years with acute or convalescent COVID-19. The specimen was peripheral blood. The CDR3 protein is CASSIRGFGETDTQYF. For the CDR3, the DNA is TGTGCCAGTAGTATTAGGGGGTTTGGGGAGACAGATACGCAGTATTTT. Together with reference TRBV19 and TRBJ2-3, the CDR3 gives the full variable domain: DGGITQSPKYLFRKEGQNVTLSCEQNLNHDAMYWYRQDPGQGLRLIYYSQIVNDFQKGDIAEGYSVSREKKESFPLTVTSAQKNPTAFYLCASSIRGFGETDTQYFGPGTRLTVL.